This T cell receptor (beta chain) was documented in a study of blood T cell repertoires in COVID-19. Per the germline V gene, CDR1 is SGHTA and CDR2 is FQGNSA. V gave up 2 bases and J gave up 2 bases, with 4 bases separating them. The CDR3 runs to 12 residues. Recruitment covered 20 to 25 US areas and drew participants whose ages spanned roughly 18 to 90 years. Cohort placement rested on clinical history that participants reported themselves. Cohort 3 recovered donors had two negative PCRs, clearance, or symptom resolution. Details on this clone: Other nucleotide sequences in the sample specify the same CDR3.

Generated by immunoSEQ multiplex PCR, the TCRdb table keeps only in-frame clones and is missing some. The sample lists over 200,000 clones; more than 85% were seen once. The genes are TRBV7-2 and TRBJ2-7; no definite D call. The TCR comes from a man aged 35 to 55 who had recovered from COVID-19. Sample: PBMCs or T cells enriched from blood (not recorded which). In DNA, the CDR3 is TGTGCCAGCAGCTTAACTACCTACGAGCAGTACTTC. This sequence encodes CASSLTTYEQYF.